This paragraph reports one T cell receptor beta chain. Participant-reported clinical history was the basis for cohort assignment. The data originate from a study of blood T cell repertoires in COVID-19. For the study at large: Sites in the United States, Italy and Spain provided acute and convalescent COVID-19 samples. Nucleic acid was either cDNA or gDNA, and it came from T cells, B-cell-depleted T cells, or PBMCs.

Sequenced by immunoSEQ multiplex PCR; TCRdb stores in-frame clones only, minus some. The sample contains fewer than 350,000 clones, 91% of which appear only once. The clonotype was recovered from a man aged 35-49 years who had been exposed to COVID-19. Sequencing was done on a sample of PBMCs or T cells enriched from blood (not recorded which).

The CDR3 reads CASGWGDSLSNQPQHF. As DNA, the CDR3 is TGTGCTAGTGGTTGGGGGGACAGCCTGAGCAATCAGCCCCAGCATTTT. The gene calls are TRBV12-5 and TRBJ1-5; 7 positions match TRBD1. This CDR3 is built from 16 residues. Germline trimming cut 4 bases from V and 1 base from J; bases unmatched to any gene: 7. CDR1 is LGHNT, CDR2 FRNRAP, per germline.